Listed below are T cell receptor beta chains from one sample, sequenced in a study of OX40 agonist ivuxolimab in advanced cancers. TCRdb's copy holds only in-frame clones and misses some; the assay was immunoSEQ multiplex PCR. The repertoire includes about 80,000 clones, approximately 85% of them detected once, and approximately 2% sits in the top ten. This specimen was CD4+ or CD8+ T cells sorted from blood, taken in a trial of the OX40 agonist ivuxolimab. These TCRs come from an adult with an advanced solid tumor such as melanoma, head and neck, liver or kidney cancer. CDR3s include the opening cysteine and the closing phenylalanine or tryptophan. Fields, in order: clone size, D gene, V gene, J gene, CDR3 DNA, CDR3 protein. The D gene is left open where the match is weak. For some rows the clone size is stated as once, few or many, or as a class when expanded; others skip it.

NA,NA,TRBV5-1,TRBJ2-3,TGCGCCAGCAGCTCTGACAGATCAGGAAGGACAGATACGCAGTATTTT,CASSSDRSGRTDTQYF
NA,NA,TRBV11-2,TRBJ2-7,TGTGCCAGCAGCCCGCCCGGCCTTGGGGACGAGCAGTACTTC,CASSPPGLGDEQYF
NA,TRBD2,TRBV5-1,TRBJ2-2,TGCGCCAGCAGCTTGGCCGGGCTAGCGGGGGCCTTCGGCGGGGAGCTGTTTTTT,CASSLAGLAGAFGGELFF
NA,TRBD2,TRBV5-1,TRBJ2-3,TGCGCCAGCAGACTAGCGGGGGGGCCAGATACGCAGTATTTT,CASRLAGGPDTQYF
few,NA,TRBV20-1,TRBJ1-1,TGCAGTGCTAGAGTCGGCACTGAAGCTTTCTTT,CSARVGTEAFF
NA,TRBD1,TRBV6-5,TRBJ1-3,TGTGCCAGCAGTTTCGGACAGGGCAACTCTGGAAACACCATATATTTT,CASSFGQGNSGNTIYF
NA,TRBD1,TRBV29-1,TRBJ2-3,TGCAGCGTCGAACAGGGGACAGATACGCAGTATTTT,CSVEQGTDTQYF
NA,NA,TRBV10-3,TRBJ2-1,TGTGCCATCAGCCACGGGGCTTACAATGAGCAGTTCTTC,CAISHGAYNEQFF
NA,NA,TRBV7-3,TRBJ2-1,TGTGCCAGCAGCTTAATAAGCCTCAATGAGCAGTTCTTC,CASSLISLNEQFF
NA,TRBD2,TRBV5-1,TRBJ2-3,TGCGCCAGCAGCTTGGGCCGGTTAGGACGCGGGGGGGCCGCAGATACGCAGTATTTT,CASSLGRLGRGGAADTQYF
NA,NA,TRBV7-4,TRBJ1-6,TGTGCCAGCAGCTTACAGTATAATTCACCCCTCCACTTT,CASSLQYNSPLHF
NA,NA,TRBV25-1,TRBJ1-4,TGTGCCAGCAGTGAATTGGCTGGTCAGGGTAACGAAAAACTGTTTTTT,CASSELAGQGNEKLFF
NA,NA,TRBV11-3,TRBJ2-2,TGTGCCAGCAGCCAGGTTCCCGGGGAGCTGTTTTTT,CASSQVPGELFF
NA,NA,TRBV28,TRBJ1-5,TGTGCCAGCCTCTTAACAGGGATCGTCGGGAGGGGAAATCAGCCCCAGCATTTT,CASLLTGIVGRGNQPQHF
NA,NA,TRBV9,TRBJ1-1,TGTGCCAGCAGCGCGGGACTCCTGAACACTGAAGCTTTCTTT,CASSAGLLNTEAFF
NA,TRBD1,TRBV6-6,TRBJ2-1,TGTGCCAGCACCATGGGGTCAGGGGGCACTGAGCAGTTCTTC,CASTMGSGGTEQFF
NA,TRBD1,TRBV27,TRBJ1-4,TGTGCCAGCAGTTTTAGGGGGCGCGGCGAAAAACTGTTTTTT,CASSFRGRGEKLFF
once,TRBD1,TRBV7-8,TRBJ1-2,TGTGCCAGCAGCTCGGACCCAGGGGGCAGCGCTGGCTACACCTTC,CASSSDPGGSAGYTF
NA,NA,TRBV18,TRBJ2-1,TGTGCCAGCTCACCAAGTCAGGGTTCCTACAATGAGCAGTTCTTC,CASSPSQGSYNEQFF
NA,NA,TRBV6-4,TRBJ2-1,TGTGCCAGCAGTGTCGAGGGGACACCTCGCAATGAGCAGTTCTTC,CASSVEGTPRNEQFF
NA,NA,TRBV30,TRBJ1-5,TGTGCCTGGAGTGAGGACGTCTATAGCAATCAGCCCCAGCATTTT,CAWSEDVYSNQPQHF
NA,TRBD1,TRBV6-5,TRBJ2-1,TGTGCCACCCTCGACAGGGGGCTGTCGAATGAGCAGTTCTTC,CATLDRGLSNEQFF
NA,TRBD1,TRBV9,TRBJ1-2,TGTGCCAGCAGCCCCGACCAGGGGGCTAACTATGGCTACACCTTC,CASSPDQGANYGYTF
NA,TRBD1,TRBV28,TRBJ1-6,TGTGCCAGCAGTCCCGGACAGGCCTTGGGGACACCCCTCCACTTT,CASSPGQALGTPLHF
NA,NA,TRBV27,TRBJ1-1,TGTGCCAGCAGTTACAGGGTTTCAAACACTGAAGCTTTCTTT,CASSYRVSNTEAFF
NA,TRBD2,TRBV15,TRBJ2-1,TGTGCCACCAGCAGGGGAGCAGTAGCGGGAGGGCCTGGTGAGCAGTTCTTC,CATSRGAVAGGPGEQFF
NA,TRBD1,TRBV5-1,TRBJ2-7,TGCGCCAGCAGCCTCCAACCAGGGACAGGGGCCTACGAGCAGTACTTC,CASSLQPGTGAYEQYF
NA,NA,TRBV6-1,TRBJ1-1,TGTGCCAGCAGTGTTAGTACAGGCGGGGTGATGGGCACTGAAGCTTTCTTT,CASSVSTGGVMGTEAFF
NA,NA,TRBV4-2,TRBJ2-7,TGTGCCAGCAGCCAAGGGGGGGCCCAGGACGAGCAGTACTTC,CASSQGGAQDEQYF
NA,NA,TRBV7-9,TRBJ2-7,TGTGCCAGCAGCTTAGCCGGGGTGCGCTCCTACGAGCAGTACTTC,CASSLAGVRSYEQYF
few,NA,TRBV5-4,TRBJ1-2,TGTGCCAGCAGCTTGGCAGGGGTGGGCGGCTACACCTTC,CASSLAGVGGYTF
few,NA,TRBV7-3,TRBJ1-5,TGTGCCAGCAGCTTAACGGGGGGCTCGTTTCAGCCCCAGCATTTT,CASSLTGGSFQPQHF
NA,NA,TRBV6-6,TRBJ1-1,TGTGCCAGCAGTGATGGTTTGGGGGGGGCCACTGAAGCTTTCTTT,CASSDGLGGATEAFF